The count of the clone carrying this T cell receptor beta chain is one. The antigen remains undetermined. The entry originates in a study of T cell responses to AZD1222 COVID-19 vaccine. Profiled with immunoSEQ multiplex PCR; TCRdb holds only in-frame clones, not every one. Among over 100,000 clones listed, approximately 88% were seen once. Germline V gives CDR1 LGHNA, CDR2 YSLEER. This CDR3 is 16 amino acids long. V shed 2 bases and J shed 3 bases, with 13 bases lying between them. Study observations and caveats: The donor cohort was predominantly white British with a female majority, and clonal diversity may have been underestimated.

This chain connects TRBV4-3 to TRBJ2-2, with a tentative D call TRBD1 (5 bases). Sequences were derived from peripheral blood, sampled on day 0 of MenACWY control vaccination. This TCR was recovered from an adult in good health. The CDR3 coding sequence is TGCGCCAGCAGCCAAATTAGGGGCGCTCACACCGGGGAGCTGTTTTTT. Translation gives CASSQIRGAHTGELFF.